Below, 28 T cell receptor beta chains from the same sample are listed, as sequenced in a study of PD-L1 blockade in urothelial cancer. Clones were sequenced by immunoSEQ multiplex PCR, and TCRdb holds only the in-frame ones, with some missing. The table records more than 30,000 clones, 85% to 90% of them present only once. Material: PBMCs, obtained around atezolizumab (anti-PD-L1) treatment. The receptors here all came from a man aged 45 to 65 with urothelial cancer.

J is TRBJ1-2 and V is TRBV5-5; TRBD1 agrees at 10 bases. CDR3 size: 14 residues. V lost 0 bases, J lost 4 bases, and 0 bases stayed unmatched. Germline values: CDR1 SGHKS, CDR2 YYEKEE (reference sequence). In DNA form, the CDR3 reads TGTGCCAGCAGCTTGGGGACAGGGGGCTATGGCTACACCTTC. Its translation is CASSLGTGGYGYTF.

V usage is TRBV27 and J usage is TRBJ1-2; TRBD1 matches 10 bases. Trimming removed 8 bases from V and 4 bases from J; junction bases left unmatched: 13. In germline, CDR1 is MNHEY, CDR2 SMNVEV (reference sequence). The CDR3 spans 16 residues. The CDR3 nucleotides read TGTGCCAGCTCCCGCTCCGGGACAGGGGTTACCTATGGCTACACCTTC. Protein sequence: CASSRSGTGVTYGYTF.

The chain combines TRBV15 with TRBJ1-3; no clear D gene. The CDR3 contains 16 residues. The germline V and J ends were trimmed by 0 bases and 0 bases, with 9 bases remaining between them. The germline gives CDR1 LNHNV, CDR2 YYDKDF (reference sequence). The CDR3 coding sequence is TGTGCCACCAGCAGAGAAATCGGGAGCTCTGGAAACACCATATATTTT. Protein: CATSREIGSSGNTIYF. Combining the CDR3 with reference TRBV15 and TRBJ1-3 gives the whole variable domain DAMVIQNPRYQVTQFGKPVTLSCSQTLNHNVMYWYQQKSSQAPKLLFHYYDKDFNNEADTPDNFQSRRPNTSFCFLDIRSPGLGDTAMYLCATSREIGSSGNTIYFGEGSWLTVV.

The chain couples TRBV5-1 to TRBJ2-5; 7 bases align to TRBD1. This CDR3 is built from 13 residues. Germline loops: CDR1 SGHRS, CDR2 YFSETQ. Trimming removed 5 bases from V and 4 bases from J; junction bases left unmatched: 5. CDR3 sequence: CASSPGGLETQYF. For the CDR3, the DNA is TGCGCCAGCAGTCCAGGGGGATTAGAGACCCAGTACTTC. The full variable domain, its missing parts supplied by reference TRBV5-1 and TRBJ2-5, is KAGVTQTPRYLIKTRGQQVTLSCSPISGHRSVSWYQQTPGQGLQFLFEYFSETQRNKGNFPGRFSGRQFSNSRSEMNVSTLELGDSALYLCASSPGGLETQYFGPGTRLLVL.

V is TRBV5-6 and J is TRBJ2-3, with TRBD1 matching over 7 bases. The CDR3 totals 15 residues. V shed 2 bases, J shed 0 bases, and the junction held 3 bases outside the gene matches. In germline, CDR1 is SGHDT, CDR2 YYEEEE. This chain's CDR3 is CASSLSGQSTDTQYF. The CDR3 coding sequence is TGTGCCAGCAGCTTATCGGGACAGAGCACAGATACGCAGTATTTT.

The rearrangement links TRBV27 to TRBJ1-4; a possible D gene is TRBD1 (6 bases). The CDR3 sequence is 19 residues long. Germline-derived CDR1 and CDR2 are MNHEY and SMNVEV (reference sequence). V was cut by 2 bases and J by 0 bases, with 19 bases left in between. CDR3 bases: TGTGCCAGCAGTTTAGCCCCTTTATGGACAGACTCAACTAATGAAAAACTGTTTTTT. Encoded protein: CASSLAPLWTDSTNEKLFF.

This clone has a single count. The rearrangement links TRBV9 to TRBJ1-1; D possibly corresponds to TRBD1 (6 bases). The CDR3 sequence is 15 residues long. Trimming took 4 bases from V and 6 from J, leaving 19 bases between them. Germline values: CDR1 SGDLS, CDR2 YYNGEE. The CDR3 bases are TGTGCCAGCAGCCCCGATACAGGGCCGTGGGCTGAAGCTTTCTTT. It is translated as CASSPDTGPWAEAFF. Full variable domain (outside the CDR3, taken from reference TRBV9 and TRBJ1-1): DSGVTQTPKHLITATGQRVTLRCSPRSGDLSVYWYQQSLDQGLQFLIQYYNGEERAKGNILERFSAQQFPDLHSELNLSSLELGDSALYFCASSPDTGPWAEAFFGQGTRLTVV.

The CDR3 sequence is CASQLAGGWNEQFF. The CDR3 region has the DNA TGTGCCAGCCAACTAGCGGGAGGTTGGAATGAGCAGTTCTTC. V usage is TRBV28 and J usage is TRBJ2-1; 12 nucleotides line up with TRBD2. Germline lookup yields CDR1 MDHEN and CDR2 SYDVKM. The J segment lost 7 bases and the V segment lost 8 bases, leaving 6 bases of the junction unmatched. The CDR3 covers 14 residues. Based on the CDR3 plus reference TRBV28 and TRBJ2-1, the full variable domain is DVKVTQSSRYLVKRTGEKVFLECVQDMDHENMFWYRQDPGLGLRLIYFSYDVKMKEKGDIPEGYSVSREKKERFSLILESASTNQTSMYLCASQLAGGWNEQFFGPGTRLTVL.

The chain recombines TRBV30 with TRBJ1-1, with 8 bases lining up with TRBD1. The germline gives CDR1 GTSNPN, CDR2 SVGIG (reference sequence). V was pared by 7 bases and J by 10 bases, with 5 bases of the junction left unmatched. The CDR3 contains 10 residues. CDR3 coding DNA: TGTGCCTCCCAGGGGGCTGGAGCTTTCTTT. Protein sequence: CASQGAGAFF. Together with reference TRBV30 and TRBJ1-1, the CDR3 gives the full variable domain: SQTIHQWPATLVQPVGSPLSLECTVEGTSNPNLYWYRQAAGRGLQLLFYSVGIGQISSEVPQNLSASRPQDRQFILSSKKLLLSDSGFYLCASQGAGAFFGQGTRLTVV.

The genes are TRBV2 and TRBJ1-2; TRBD1 is a possible D gene (5 bases). The CDR3 is 13 residues long. CDR1 SNHLY and CDR2 FYNNEI come from the germline V gene. Trimming shortened V by 2 bases and J by 8 bases, and 12 bases separated the two germline ends. The CDR3 spells CASSERAGTGYTF. The CDR3 DNA reads TGTGCCAGCAGTGAAAGGGCGGGGACGGGCTACACCTTC. The whole variable domain, remainder taken from reference TRBV2 and TRBJ1-2, is EPEVTQTPSHQVTQMGQEVILRCVPISNHLYFYWYRQILGQKVEFLVSFYNNEISEKSEIFDDQFSVERPDGSNFTLKIRSTKLEDSAMYFCASSERAGTGYTFGSGTRLTVV.

This chain links TRBV7-2 with TRBJ2-6; D remains unclear. The V end was cut by 4 bases, the J end by 4 bases, with 14 bases between. Germline V CDR1 and CDR2: SGHTA, FQGNSA. The CDR3 is 16 residues long. CDR3 residues: CASSSLLGFGANVLTF. CDR3 in DNA: TGTGCCAGCAGCTCGCTCCTCGGGTTCGGGGCCAACGTCCTGACTTTC.

The chain has TRBV7-8 and TRBJ2-1; D gene unclear. Germline CDR1 and CDR2: SGHVS and FQNEAQ. The CDR3 sequence is 15 residues long. Trimming shortened V by 4 bases and J by 1 base, and 11 bases separated the two germline ends. CDR3 protein: CASSSWSGSYNEQFF. The CDR3 bases are TGTGCCAGCAGCTCCTGGTCCGGGTCCTACAATGAGCAGTTCTTC. Together with reference TRBV7-8 and TRBJ2-1, the CDR3 gives the full variable domain: GAGVSQSPRYKVAKRGQDVALRCDPISGHVSLFWYQQALGQGPEFLTYFQNEAQLDKSGLPSDRFFAERPEGSVSTLKIQRTQQEDSAVYLCASSSWSGSYNEQFFGPGTRLTVL.

The V gene is TRBV2, the J gene TRBJ2-7; TRBD1 aligns across 8 bases. This CDR3 has 16 amino acids. Per germline, CDR1 SNHLY and CDR2 FYNNEI. The V segment lost 4 bases and the J segment 0 bases; nucleotides outside the gene matches: 8. The CDR3 nucleotides read TGTGCCAGCAGTGGCTCTTCTGGGACAGGCTCCTACGAGCAGTACTTC. Amino acid sequence: CASSGSSGTGSYEQYF.

This chain links TRBV6-1 with TRBJ2-5, with 7 positions matching TRBD1. The CDR3 length is 13 residues. The germline V gene encodes CDR1 MNHNS and CDR2 SASEGT. V trimming: 6 bases; J trimming: 3 bases; junction bases outside the gene matches: 4. CDR3 residues: CASRRQGEETQYF. The CDR3 DNA is TGTGCCAGCAGGCGACAGGGAGAAGAGACCCAGTACTTC.

This chain links TRBV4-1 with TRBJ2-7, with TRBD1 matching 7 bases. J lost 5 bases, V lost 1 base, and 14 bases had no gene match. The CDR3 length is 17 residues. Germline V gives CDR1 MGHRA, CDR2 YSYEKL. CDR3 sequence: CASSQVGRLRGLNEQYF. The CDR3 bases are TGCGCCAGCAGCCAAGTGGGCCGTCTGAGGGGGCTTAACGAGCAGTACTTC.

The chain has TRBV5-1 and TRBJ2-2; 12 positions match TRBD1. Germline loops: CDR1 SGHRS, CDR2 YFSETQ. CDR3 length equals 16 residues. With V trimmed by 4 bases and J by 4 bases, 5 bases remained unmatched. The chain's CDR3 is CASSLGTGGPTGELFF. CDR3 DNA sequence: TGCGCCAGCAGCCTAGGGACAGGGGGCCCCACCGGGGAGCTGTTTTTT.

The rearrangement uses TRBV5-1 and TRBJ2-3; TRBD2 agrees at 10 bases. Trimming removed 3 bases from V and 2 bases from J; junction bases left unmatched: 21. The CDR3 contains 21 residues. Germline values: CDR1 SGHRS, CDR2 YFSETQ. The DNA of the CDR3 is TGCGCCAGCAGCTCGCGACGGGGTAGCGGGGGGACCAATTACCCCACAGATACGCAGTATTTT. This codes for CASSSRRGSGGTNYPTDTQYF. The variable domain in full, with the rest retrieved from reference TRBV5-1 and TRBJ2-3, is KAGVTQTPRYLIKTRGQQVTLSCSPISGHRSVSWYQQTPGQGLQFLFEYFSETQRNKGNFPGRFSGRQFSNSRSEMNVSTLELGDSALYLCASSSRRGSGGTNYPTDTQYFGPGTRLTVL.

This chain links TRBV10-3 with TRBJ2-7; D is perhaps TRBD2 (6 bases). This CDR3 is 18 amino acids long. Germline CDR1 ENHRY, CDR2 SYGVKD. With 6 bases removed from V and 0 bases from J, the gap between germline ends came to 24 bases. The CDR3 DNA reads as TGTGCCATCAGCGCACTTCCCGGGAGAACATCTAGCTCCTACGAGCAGTACTTC. Its translation: CAISALPGRTSSSYEQYF.

This clone has a handful of counts. The chain is built from TRBV10-2 and TRBJ1-2; D not certain. Germline CDR1 WSHSY, CDR2 SAAADI. V was cut by 3 bases and J by 4 bases, with 6 bases left in between. This CDR3 is 12 amino acids long. CDR3 sequence: CASSDSRYGYTF. CDR3 in DNA: TGCGCCAGCAGTGACTCTCGCTATGGCTACACCTTC.

This CDR3 reads CASSLLQTSGGTDTQYF. As DNA, the CDR3 is TGTGCCAGCAGCTTACTACAGACTAGCGGGGGCACAGATACGCAGTATTTT. The chain couples TRBV13 to TRBJ2-3, with 11 bases matching TRBD2. This CDR3 spans 17 amino acids. CDR1 is PRHDT and CDR2 is FYEKMQ in the germline V gene (reference sequence). Unmatched junction bases numbered 5, after V lost 2 bases and J lost 1 base.

The rearrangement links TRBV5-1 to TRBJ2-7, with 8 bases matching TRBD2. Looked up from germline, CDR1 is SGHRS and CDR2 is YFSETQ. This CDR3 is built from 17 residues. V lost 3 bases, J lost 3 bases, and 14 bases stayed unmatched. CDR3 in amino acids: CASSYDTLAGSYYEQYF. CDR3 nucleotides: TGCGCCAGCAGCTACGATACTCTAGCGGGCTCCTACTACGAGCAGTACTTC. The full variable domain, rest sourced from reference TRBV5-1 and TRBJ2-7, is KAGVTQTPRYLIKTRGQQVTLSCSPISGHRSVSWYQQTPGQGLQFLFEYFSETQRNKGNFPGRFSGRQFSNSRSEMNVSTLELGDSALYLCASSYDTLAGSYYEQYFGPGTRLTVT.

The chain uses TRBV18 and TRBJ1-4; a possible D gene is TRBD1 (5 bases). The CDR3 runs to 15 residues. V lost 1 base, J lost 5 bases, and 11 bases lay in between. In germline, CDR1 is KGHSH, CDR2 LQKENI. This chain's CDR3 is CASSPQLQGNEKLFF. The CDR3 region has the DNA TGTGCCAGCTCACCACAGTTGCAGGGAAATGAAAAACTGTTTTTT.

This clone is judged medium-sized (0.01 to 0.1%). The CDR3 DNA reads as TGTGCCAGCAGCCTTCGACTCGGCACAGATACGCAGTATTTT. Protein product: CASSLRLGTDTQYF. The chain has TRBV7-6 and TRBJ2-3; D is unresolved. Germline loops: CDR1 SGHVS, CDR2 FNYEAQ. This CDR3 region has 14 residues. Trimming took off 5 bases at V and 1 base at J, with 10 bases between the two ends.

V usage is TRBV19 and J usage is TRBJ1-2, with TRBD1 matching over 9 bases. From germline, CDR1 is LNHDA and CDR2 SQIVND (reference sequence). J gave up 6 bases and V 4 bases, and 6 bases lay outside the gene matches. The CDR3 has 14 residues. The CDR3 nucleotides are TGTGCCAGTAGTAAGACAGGGGGGGAGAATGGCTACACCTTC. Protein sequence: CASSKTGGENGYTF.

V is TRBV28 and J is TRBJ2-1; TRBD2 agrees at 13 bases. The CDR3 covers 17 residues. With V trimmed by 6 bases and J by 9 bases, 14 bases remained unmatched. Germline lookup yields CDR1 MDHEN and CDR2 SYDVKM. This CDR3 reads CASRTGLAGEFGGEQFF. Written as DNA, the CDR3 is TGTGCCAGCAGGACCGGACTAGCGGGAGAATTTGGCGGTGAGCAGTTCTTC.

The chain has TRBV19 and TRBJ2-5, with TRBD2 matching 10 bases. Germline CDR1 and CDR2: LNHDA and SQIVND (reference sequence). V lost 3 bases to trimming and J lost 1 base; unmatched junction nucleotides: 14. The CDR3 consists of 19 residues. The CDR3 DNA reads as TGTGCCAGTAGTATGTTCCCTTCCTTTGGGACTAGCGTCCAAGAGACCCAGTACTTC. Translating gives CASSMFPSFGTSVQETQYF.

The chain uses TRBV28 and TRBJ2-1; 11 bases agree with TRBD2. This CDR3 is 16 amino acids long. The germline CDR1 and CDR2 sequences are MDHEN and SYDVKM. J was trimmed by 7 bases and V by 3 bases; bases with no gene match: 8. In DNA form, the CDR3 reads TGTGCCAGCAGTTTCAGATTCCTAGCGGGGGGTAATGAGCAGTTCTTC. It codes for CASSFRFLAGGNEQFF.

This sequence joins TRBV29-1 and TRBJ2-6, with D tentatively TRBD2 (6 bases). The CDR3 consists of 16 residues. CDR1 and CDR2 (germline): SQVTM, ANQGSEA. V was clipped by 4 bases and J by 0 bases, with 13 bases between them. The CDR3 sequence is CSVGPTGDSGANVLTF. The DNA for the CDR3 is TGCAGCGTTGGCCCGACGGGGGACTCTGGGGCCAACGTCCTGACTTTC. Full variable domain (outside the CDR3, taken from reference TRBV29-1 and TRBJ2-6): SAVISQKPSRDICQRGTSLTIQCQVDSQVTMMFWYRQQPGQSLTLIATANQGSEATYESGFVIDKFPISRPNLTFSTLTVSNMSPEDSSIYLCSVGPTGDSGANVLTFGAGSRLTVL.